This T cell receptor (beta chain) was sequenced in a study of T cell repertoires in cytomegalovirus infection. Study summary: Signatures in public TCR beta sequences pointed to both CMV infection and matching HLA type. General study points: Frequencies of public TCR beta families were cumulated, and this identified carriers of CMV plus the relevant HLA. Dominant in the ex vivo response were TCR beta clonotypes restricted by HLA-C and specific for CMV.

There are 14 residues in the CDR3. Per germline, CDR1 SGHVS and CDR2 FQNEAQ. The V end was cut by 5 bases, the J end by 5 bases, with 13 bases between. TCRdb reprocessed the reads with MiXCR, giving one entry per CDR3 protein. The sample includes about 900,000 distinct CDR3 sequences, about a third seen only once; the top ten take more than 12%. This clonotype showed up just a few times. No antigen is known for it. The sample here was cultured CD8+ T cells from PBMCs, taken from culture after CMV antigen stimulation. The source is a human donor in good health (CMV status not recorded). Some clones in this sample may be carry-over from other donors' samples. The chain joins TRBV7-8 to TRBJ1-5; D remains ambiguous. Here the CDR3 reads CASSLTPDYQPQHF. The CDR3 DNA is TGTGCCAGCAGCCTCACGCCAGACTATCAGCCCCAGCATTTT. The variable domain in full, with the rest retrieved from reference TRBV7-8 and TRBJ1-5, is GAGVSQSPRYKVAKRGQDVALRCDPISGHVSLFWYQQALGQGPEFLTYFQNEAQLDKSGLPSDRFFAERPEGSVSTLKIQRTQQEDSAVYLCASSLTPDYQPQHFGDGTRLSIL.